These 29 T cell receptor beta chains originate from one sample sequenced in a study of T cells in Graves' hyperthyroidism and ophthalmopathy. TCR beta CDR3 region amplification was performed from RNA transcripts. Researchers ran a first-round RT-PCR on the TCR CDR3 using the HTBI primer set. MiXCR, applied by TCRdb to the multiplex PCR reads, yields one record per CDR3 protein. The sample contains approximately 600,000 distinct CDR3 sequences, roughly 14% of which appear only once. Sequenced input: blood. These receptors were collected from a woman aged 25 to 39 with Graves' hyperthyroidism that later progressed to Graves' ophthalmopathy.

Notes on this clonotype: This could be a read error, since a much larger clone is one nucleotide away. The chain couples TRBV5-1 to TRBJ2-7; no firm D call. The germline V gene has CDR1 SGHRS and CDR2 YFSETQ. V lost 0 bases and J lost 7, with 14 bases in between. There are 14 residues in the CDR3. The CDR3 nucleotides read TGCGCCAGCAGCTTGGGTTACCGGTACAATGAGCAGTACTTC. Translated: CASSLGYRYNEQYF.

The CDR3 sequence: CASSQKGYNEQFF. The CDR3 DNA follows: TGTGCCAGCAGCCAAAAAGGGTACAATGAGCAGTTCTTC. This rearrangement joins TRBV14 to TRBJ2-1; D remains ambiguous. CDR3 length: 13 residues. V gave up 2 bases and J gave up 4 bases, with 6 bases separating them. CDR1 is SGHDN and CDR2 is FVKESK in the germline V gene.

This clonotype appeared many times. The V and J genes are TRBV27 and TRBJ2-2; no clear D gene. The V end lost 4 bases, the J end lost 0 bases, and 9 bases lay between the germline ends. CDR1 and CDR2 from the germline V gene are MNHEY and SMNVEV (reference sequence). The CDR3 is made up of 15 amino acids. CDR3 amino acids: CASSSVGANTGELFF. As DNA, the CDR3 is TGTGCCAGCAGTTCGGTGGGCGCGAACACCGGGGAGCTGTTTTTT.

This clonotype was seen more than once but under ten times. The chain carries TRBV7-9 and TRBJ1-2; D perhaps matches TRBD1 (5 bases). V was clipped by 3 bases and J by 3 bases, with 23 bases between them. Per germline, CDR1 SEHNR and CDR2 FQNEAQ (reference sequence). The CDR3 consists of 18 residues. The CDR3 loop is CASSFAGTGRFGDYGYTF. The CDR3 nucleotides are TGTGCCAGCAGCTTCGCCGGGACGGGGAGGTTCGGAGACTATGGCTACACCTTC. The full variable domain, in which reference TRBV7-9 and TRBJ1-2 provide the parts outside the CDR3, is DTGVSQNPRHKITKRGQNVTFRCDPISEHNRLYWYRQTLGQGPEFLTYFQNEAQLEKSRLLSDRFSAERPKGSFSTLEIQRTEQGDSAMYLCASSFAGTGRFGDYGYTFGSGTRLTVV.

The V call is TRBV28, the J call TRBJ2-7; 16 nucleotides match TRBD2. The germline V gene has CDR1 MDHEN and CDR2 SYDVKM. Trimming cost V 2 bases and J 1 base; bases outside gene matches: 11. The CDR3 is made up of 20 amino acids. The CDR3 protein is CASSLAPGTSGRAPSYEQYF. The CDR3 coding sequence is TGTGCCAGCAGTTTAGCCCCCGGGACTAGCGGGAGGGCTCCGTCCTACGAGCAGTACTTC.

The chain couples TRBV10-1 to TRBJ2-3, with D unresolved. Germline lookup yields CDR1 WNHNN and CDR2 SYGVQD (reference sequence). The CDR3 is 10 amino acids. V was pared by 8 bases and J by 4 bases, with 4 bases between. CDR3 nucleotide sequence: TGCGCCAGCCCCCCAGATACGCAGTATTTT. It encodes CASPPDTQYF.

This clonotype occurred many times. The chain joins TRBV20-1 to TRBJ2-7, with D hard to call. The V and J ends lost 6 bases and 5 bases respectively, with 14 bases between them. The length of the CDR3 is 12 residues. Germline V gene lookup returns CDR1 DFQATT and CDR2 SNEGSKA (reference sequence). CDR3 DNA sequence: TGCAGTGCAGTGCCGGTAATGAACGAGCAGTACTTC. It yields the protein CSAVPVMNEQYF.

The V gene is TRBV29-1, the J gene TRBJ2-7; D is possibly TRBD2 (7 bases). From germline, CDR1 is SQVTM and CDR2 ANQGSEA. This CDR3 spans 16 amino acids. Trimming stripped 2 bases from V and 2 bases from J, with 19 bases between. For the CDR3, the DNA is TGCAGCGTTGAAAGGCTGCGGGGGCCGGAGACCTACGAGCAGTACTTC. Translated: CSVERLRGPETYEQYF.

Only a few counts were recorded for this clonotype. The chain employs TRBV25-1 and TRBJ1-5; D gene uncertain. The germline CDR1 and CDR2 sequences are MGHDK and SYGVNS. The V end lost 3 bases, the J end lost 4 bases, and 13 bases lay between the germline ends. This CDR3 region has 15 residues. CDR3 region: CASSDGRSWNQPQHF. CDR3 sequence (DNA): TGTGCCAGCAGTGACGGCAGGAGTTGGAATCAGCCCCAGCATTTT.

This clonotype was counted ten times or more. The chain recombines TRBV24-1 with TRBJ2-3; D is unclear. The CDR3 sequence is 14 residues long. The germline gives CDR1 KGHDR, CDR2 SFDVKD. V was cut by 1 base and J by 9 bases, with 13 bases left in between. CDR3 bases: TGTGCCACCAGTGATTTCGTCGCCAGGCCGACGCAGTATTTT. It is translated as CATSDFVARPTQYF.

This clonotype was detected many times. This sequence joins TRBV2 and TRBJ2-2; maybe TRBD1 (5 bases). The CDR3 length is 13 residues. Germline lookup yields CDR1 SNHLY and CDR2 FYNNEI. V was clipped by 2 bases and J by 6 bases, with 7 bases between them. CDR3 loop: CASSELGAGELFF. CDR3 bases: TGTGCCAGCAGTGAATTAGGGGCCGGGGAGCTGTTTTTT.

This clonotype came up many times. CDR3 DNA: TGTGCCAGCAGTCCGACCGGACTAGCGGGAGATTTAGGCTACGAGCAGTACTTC. This gives the protein CASSPTGLAGDLGYEQYF. The chain links TRBV28 to TRBJ2-7; 13 bases line up with TRBD2. Trimming took 5 bases from V and 3 from J; bases not matched to a gene: 13. Germline V lookup: CDR1 MDHEN, CDR2 SYDVKM. The CDR3 runs to 18 residues.

This clonotype was counted at least ten times. This sequence joins TRBV10-3 and TRBJ2-5, with D uncertain. Germline assignment: CDR1 ENHRY and CDR2 SYGVKD. V was clipped by 0 bases and J by 3 bases, with 2 bases between them. The CDR3 has 12 amino acids. For the CDR3, the DNA is TGTGCCATCAGTGAGTCGAAAGAGACCCAGTACTTC. It is translated as CAISESKETQYF.

In this sample, this clonotype turned up many times. The genes are TRBV7-2 and TRBJ2-7; 7 bases map to TRBD1. Unmatched junction bases numbered 8, after V lost 6 bases and J lost 3 bases. Germline-derived CDR1 and CDR2 are SGHTA and FQGNSA. The CDR3 extends over 14 amino acids. The CDR3 loop is CASSWGAGGYEQYF. DNA for the CDR3: TGTGCCAGCAGTTGGGGTGCAGGGGGCTACGAGCAGTACTTC. Together with reference TRBV7-2 and TRBJ2-7, the CDR3 gives the full variable domain: GAGVSQSPSNKVTEKGKDVELRCDPISGHTALYWYRQSLGQGLEFLIYFQGNSAPDKSGLPSDRFSAERTGGSVSTLTIQRTQQEDSAVYLCASSWGAGGYEQYFGPGTRLTVT.

This clonotype was observed at least ten times. For the CDR3, the DNA is TGTGCCAGCAGCTTAGTGGGGGCCGGCAATGAGCAGTTCTTC. Protein sequence: CASSLVGAGNEQFF. J is TRBJ2-1 and V is TRBV7-9, with D maybe TRBD1 (6 bases). The CDR3 covers 14 residues. CDR1 is SEHNR, CDR2 FQNEAQ, per germline (reference sequence). Trimming left V 1 base short and J 6 bases short, with 10 bases between. The complete variable domain, with remaining parts taken from reference TRBV7-9 and TRBJ2-1, reads DTGVSQNPRHKITKRGQNVTFRCDPISEHNRLYWYRQTLGQGPEFLTYFQNEAQLEKSRLLSDRFSAERPKGSFSTLEIQRTEQGDSAMYLCASSLVGAGNEQFFGPGTRLTVL.

This clonotype was recorded many times. The J gene is TRBJ1-6, the V gene TRBV28; D is uncertain. The CDR3 length is 13 residues. V was cut by 4 bases and J by 6 bases, with 7 bases left in between. Germline assignment: CDR1 MDHEN and CDR2 SYDVKM. CDR3: CASSSPGNSPLHF. DNA of the CDR3: TGTGCCAGCAGTTCACCGGGTAATTCACCCCTCCACTTT.

Ten or more counts support this clonotype. The rearrangement uses TRBV12-3 or TRBV12-4 and TRBJ2-3; D may be TRBD2 (7 bases). This CDR3 is 15 amino acids long. The V gene lost 2 bases and the J gene lost 1 base, with 10 bases spanning the gap. CDR3 DNA sequence: TGTGCCAGCAGTTTAATCGGGGGGCGCACAGATACGCAGTATTTT. This codes for CASSLIGGRTDTQYF.

This clonotype was seen ten or more times. This sequence joins TRBV28 and TRBJ1-2; the match to TRBD1 covers 10 bases. V lost 5 bases and J lost 6; bases outside the gene matches: 9. The CDR3 runs to 15 residues. Germline V gives CDR1 MDHEN, CDR2 SYDVKM. CDR3 in DNA: TGTGCCAGCAGTCAACCGGGACAGGGGAAGGATGGCTACACCTTC. This translates into CASSQPGQGKDGYTF.

This clonotype came up many times. The CDR3 sequence: CASSRLATSTDTQYF. CDR3 in DNA: TGTGCCAGCAGTCGACTAGCGACTAGCACAGATACGCAGTATTTT. The chain has TRBV9 and TRBJ2-3; 8 bases align to TRBD2. Unmatched junction bases numbered 5, after V lost 5 bases and J lost 0 bases. CDR3 length equals 15 residues. CDR1 is SGDLS and CDR2 is YYNGEE in the germline V gene.

The gene calls are TRBV7-9 and TRBJ1-1, with a tentative D call TRBD1 (5 bases). Trimming left V 5 bases short and J 3 bases short, with 16 bases between. The CDR3 runs to 15 residues. CDR1 is SEHNR and CDR2 is FQNEAQ in the germline V gene (reference sequence). The CDR3 protein is CASSRGGGGYTEAFF. In nucleotides, the CDR3 is TGTGCCAGCAGCCGTGGGGGGGGTGGGTACACTGAAGCTTTCTTT.

This clonotype was detected ten times or more. The genes are TRBV7-8 and TRBJ2-6; D ambiguous. The V end lost 0 bases, the J end lost 0 bases, and 3 bases lay between the germline ends. Germline CDR1 SGHVS, CDR2 FQNEAQ. The CDR3 is 15 amino acids. CDR3 coding DNA: TGTGCCAGCAGCTTAGCCCACTCTGGGGCCAACGTCCTGACTTTC. Amino acids: CASSLAHSGANVLTF.

This clonotype was picked up many times. The chain links TRBV25-1 to TRBJ2-5, with 8 bases aligning to TRBD1. This CDR3 contains 15 residues. V lost 2 bases and J lost 5; bases outside the gene matches: 7. Germline CDR1 MGHDK, CDR2 SYGVNS. The CDR3 sequence is CASSETANRGETQYF. In DNA, the CDR3 is TGTGCCAGCAGTGAAACAGCCAACAGGGGGGAGACCCAGTACTTC.

A few counts support this clonotype. The J gene is TRBJ1-2, the V gene TRBV19, with 7 positions matching TRBD1. The CDR3 is 16 amino acids. CDR1 LNHDA and CDR2 SQIVND come from the germline V gene (reference sequence). The trim removed 4 bases at V and 6 bases at J, leaving 14 bases unmatched. The CDR3 region is CASSTGWRQGGHGYTF. CDR3 coding DNA: TGTGCCAGTAGTACAGGGTGGCGACAGGGCGGTCATGGCTACACCTTC.

This clonotype occurred many times. V is TRBV20-1 and J is TRBJ2-3; 8 nucleotides match TRBD1. In germline, CDR1 is DFQATT, CDR2 SNEGSKA (reference sequence). CDR3 length: 17 amino acids. Trimming cost V 2 bases and J 0 bases; bases outside gene matches: 10. CDR3 loop: CSARRDRFPASTDTQYF. In DNA form, the CDR3 reads TGCAGTGCTAGAAGGGACAGGTTTCCCGCTAGCACAGATACGCAGTATTTT.

The chain employs TRBV6-2 or TRBV6-3 and TRBJ1-2; D is uncertain. V was trimmed by 2 bases and J by 7 bases, leaving 5 bases between them. The germline CDR1 and CDR2 sequences are MNHEY and SVGEGT. This CDR3 comprises 11 residues. The DNA for the CDR3 is TGTGCCAGCAGTTACATGGGTGGCTACACCTTC. Encoded protein: CASSYMGGYTF.

This clonotype was found many times. The CDR3 region has the DNA TGCGCCAGCAGCCCATACTCCGGGACACCGAATGAAAAACTGTTTTTT. Translation gives CASSPYSGTPNEKLFF. V gene TRBV5-1 combines with J gene TRBJ1-4; perhaps TRBD1 as D (6 bases). The germline V gene has CDR1 SGHRS and CDR2 YFSETQ. The CDR3 has 16 amino acids. V was pared by 4 bases and J by 5 bases, with 18 bases between.

The chain has TRBV19 and TRBJ1-1; a weak D match, TRBD1 (6 bases). V was trimmed by 8 bases and J by 5 bases, leaving 18 bases between them. Germline V gene lookup returns CDR1 LNHDA and CDR2 SQIVND (reference sequence). This CDR3 has 14 residues. In DNA, the CDR3 is TGTGCCAGTTGCTCAGGCGGGGGCATAACTGAAGCTTTCTTT. Protein sequence: CASCSGGGITEAFF.

At least ten counts were recorded for this clonotype. This chain connects TRBV24-1 to TRBJ2-6; D perhaps matches TRBD1 (5 bases). Germline CDR1 reads KGHDR; CDR2 reads SFDVKD. Trimming removed 5 bases at V and 1 base at J, with 8 bases between. CDR3 size: 15 residues. The CDR3 is CATSGSGSGANVLTF. Written as DNA, the CDR3 is TGTGCCACCAGTGGTTCAGGGTCTGGGGCCAACGTCCTGACTTTC.

This clonotype was detected ten times or more. The CDR3 DNA follows: TGCGCCAGCAGCCGGATCACGAGCTCCTACAATGAGCAGTTCTTC. Protein: CASSRITSSYNEQFF. This chain uses TRBV5-1 with TRBJ2-1; D unresolved. Germline loops: CDR1 SGHRS, CDR2 YFSETQ. V was clipped by 4 bases and J by 0 bases, with 11 bases between them. The length of the CDR3 is 15 residues.